A selection of T cell receptor beta chains follows, all from one sample in a study of control samples from healthy donors and cancer patients. Some clones are missing from TCRdb's copy, which holds only in-frame ones; the method was immunoSEQ multiplex PCR. The profile shows about 110,000 clones, 88% of them singletons. Sequences were obtained from PBMCs. Receptors were obtained from a woman in her fifties or sixties with lung cancer. Each CDR3 is given with its conserved first and last residue. The D gene is left open where the match is weak. Only some rows state a clone size, as once, few, many or a class for expanded clones.

v_call: TRBV29-1; j_call: TRBJ1-2; clone_size: NA; cdr3_length: 11; d_call: NA; cdr3_nt: TGCAGCGTTAGGGACGGTCGTGGCTACACCTTC; cdr3_aa: CSVRDGRGYTF
v_call: TRBV6-1; j_call: TRBJ2-3; clone_size: NA; cdr3_length: 16; d_call: TRBD2; cdr3_nt: TGTGCCAGCAGTGGAAATAGCGGGGGGGTAGCAGATACGCAGTATTTT; cdr3_aa: CASSGNSGGVADTQYF
v_call: TRBV7-2; j_call: TRBJ1-1; clone_size: NA; cdr3_length: 16; d_call: NA; cdr3_nt: TGTGCCAGCAGCTGGCCGGTTGGCGGGATCAGCGCTGAAGCTTTCTTT; cdr3_aa: CASSWPVGGISAEAFF
v_call: TRBV28; j_call: TRBJ1-1; clone_size: NA; cdr3_length: 12; d_call: NA; cdr3_nt: TGTGCCAGCAGTTCTATTCCCGCTGAAGCTTTCTTT; cdr3_aa: CASSSIPAEAFF
v_call: TRBV18; j_call: TRBJ2-7; clone_size: NA; cdr3_length: 13; d_call: NA; cdr3_nt: TGTGCCAGCTCACCAGCGGACGGCTACGAGCAGTACTTC; cdr3_aa: CASSPADGYEQYF
v_call: TRBV6-2/TRBV6-3; j_call: TRBJ2-5; clone_size: NA; cdr3_length: 16; d_call: NA; cdr3_nt: TGTGCCAGCAGTTACGGGTCTGGGGGCTCACTGGAGACCCAGTACTTC; cdr3_aa: CASSYGSGGSLETQYF
v_call: TRBV19; j_call: TRBJ1-1; clone_size: NA; cdr3_length: 16; d_call: NA; cdr3_nt: TGTGCCAGTAGTACTGTGAGTATAGGATGGGGCACTGAAGCTTTCTTT; cdr3_aa: CASSTVSIGWGTEAFF
v_call: TRBV3-1/TRBV3-2; j_call: TRBJ1-5; clone_size: once; cdr3_length: 15; d_call: NA; cdr3_nt: TGTGCCAGCAGCCAAGATGCAGTTTCCAATCAGCCCCAGCATTTT; cdr3_aa: CASSQDAVSNQPQHF
v_call: TRBV6-5; j_call: TRBJ2-3; clone_size: once; cdr3_length: 15; d_call: NA; cdr3_nt: TGTGCCAGCAGCCCGGTGGGACCTCTTGGGGGTACGCAGTATTTT; cdr3_aa: CASSPVGPLGGTQYF
v_call: TRBV14; j_call: TRBJ2-7; clone_size: few; cdr3_length: 14; d_call: NA; cdr3_nt: TGTGCCAGCAGCCAAGGGTTAGGGGGCTACGAGCAGTACTTC; cdr3_aa: CASSQGLGGYEQYF
v_call: TRBV6-5; j_call: TRBJ1-6; clone_size: NA; cdr3_length: 14; d_call: NA; cdr3_nt: TGTGCCAGCAGTCCTCAGGGCTATAATTCACCCCTCCACTTT; cdr3_aa: CASSPQGYNSPLHF
v_call: TRBV28; j_call: TRBJ1-3; clone_size: NA; cdr3_length: 14; d_call: NA; cdr3_nt: TGTGCCAGCAGTTTATCTGATCCCGGAAACACCATATATTTT; cdr3_aa: CASSLSDPGNTIYF
v_call: TRBV9; j_call: TRBJ1-4; clone_size: NA; cdr3_length: 16; d_call: TRBD1; cdr3_nt: TGTGCCAGCAGCGTAGCAACAGGGGGCGAGGAGGAAAAACTGTTTTTT; cdr3_aa: CASSVATGGEEEKLFF
v_call: TRBV3-1/TRBV3-2; j_call: TRBJ2-3; clone_size: NA; cdr3_length: 15; d_call: NA; cdr3_nt: TGTGCCAGCAGCCAAGATGAGCACCACACAGATACGCAGTATTTT; cdr3_aa: CASSQDEHHTDTQYF
v_call: TRBV6-5; j_call: TRBJ2-3; clone_size: NA; cdr3_length: 15; d_call: TRBD2; cdr3_nt: TGTGCCAGCAGTTGGACTAGCGGGAGCGCAGATACGCAGTATTTT; cdr3_aa: CASSWTSGSADTQYF
v_call: TRBV5-1; j_call: TRBJ2-3; clone_size: NA; cdr3_length: 15; d_call: TRBD2; cdr3_nt: TGCGCCAGCAGCTTTTTAGCGGGGGGGAGCGATACGCAGTATTTT; cdr3_aa: CASSFLAGGSDTQYF
v_call: TRBV11-2; j_call: TRBJ1-1; clone_size: NA; cdr3_length: 14; d_call: NA; cdr3_nt: TGTGCCAGCAGCCGACGACGGCTGAACACTGAAGCTTTCTTT; cdr3_aa: CASSRRRLNTEAFF
v_call: TRBV5-1; j_call: TRBJ1-4; clone_size: NA; cdr3_length: 13; d_call: NA; cdr3_nt: TGCGCCAGCAGCTTAGGAACTAATGAAAAACTGTTTTTT; cdr3_aa: CASSLGTNEKLFF
v_call: TRBV27; j_call: TRBJ1-4; clone_size: once; cdr3_length: 15; d_call: TRBD1; cdr3_nt: TGTGCCAGCAGAGCCACCGGGACAGGGCAACTAAAACTGTTTTTT; cdr3_aa: CASRATGTGQLKLFF
v_call: TRBV27; j_call: TRBJ2-6; clone_size: NA; cdr3_length: 19; d_call: TRBD1; cdr3_nt: TGTGCCAGCAGCCCCTGGCTGGGACAGGGGGCGCCTGGGGCCAACGTCCTGACTTTC; cdr3_aa: CASSPWLGQGAPGANVLTF
v_call: TRBV3-1/TRBV3-2; j_call: TRBJ2-1; clone_size: NA; cdr3_length: 15; d_call: TRBD2; cdr3_nt: TGTGCCAGCAGCCAAGGTCGACTAGCGGACAATGAGCAGTTCTTC; cdr3_aa: CASSQGRLADNEQFF
v_call: TRBV7-9; j_call: TRBJ1-1; clone_size: NA; cdr3_length: 12; d_call: NA; cdr3_nt: TGTGCCAGCAGCTTATCAGGAGCTGAAGCTTTCTTT; cdr3_aa: CASSLSGAEAFF
v_call: TRBV19; j_call: TRBJ1-1; clone_size: NA; cdr3_length: 14; d_call: TRBD1; cdr3_nt: TGTGCCAGTAGCCCCGGGACAGTCTCTGGTGAAGCTTTCTTT; cdr3_aa: CASSPGTVSGEAFF
v_call: TRBV12-3/TRBV12-4; j_call: TRBJ1-2; clone_size: NA; cdr3_length: 12; d_call: NA; cdr3_nt: TGTGCCAGCAGTTACCGGGAACATGGCTACACCTTC; cdr3_aa: CASSYREHGYTF
v_call: TRBV27; j_call: TRBJ1-6; clone_size: once; cdr3_length: 16; d_call: NA; cdr3_nt: TGTGCCAGCAGTTTGGTTCCCCCCGGGGCAGGTTCACCCCTCCACTTT; cdr3_aa: CASSLVPPGAGSPLHF
v_call: TRBV6-6; j_call: TRBJ2-1; clone_size: NA; cdr3_length: 18; d_call: TRBD2; cdr3_nt: TGTGCCAGCAGCCGAGGGACTAGCGGGAGGCAATTTGGGGGTGAGCAGTTCTTC; cdr3_aa: CASSRGTSGRQFGGEQFF
v_call: TRBV6-2/TRBV6-3; j_call: TRBJ1-5; clone_size: NA; cdr3_length: 13; d_call: NA; cdr3_nt: TGTGCCAGCAGTTACGGACAGAAGCAGCCCCAGCATTTT; cdr3_aa: CASSYGQKQPQHF
v_call: TRBV7-7; j_call: TRBJ2-1; clone_size: NA; cdr3_length: 12; d_call: NA; cdr3_nt: TGTGCTAGCAGCAACATTTCGGGTGAGCAGTTCTTC; cdr3_aa: CASSNISGEQFF
v_call: TRBV20-1; j_call: TRBJ1-5; clone_size: once; cdr3_length: 13; d_call: NA; cdr3_nt: TGCAGTGCTAGTCGGCAGTTTAATCAGCCCCAGCATTTT; cdr3_aa: CSASRQFNQPQHF
v_call: TRBV29-1; j_call: TRBJ1-1; clone_size: NA; cdr3_length: 13; d_call: NA; cdr3_nt: TGCAGCGTTGATATCAACCGGGGGACTGAAGCTTTCTTT; cdr3_aa: CSVDINRGTEAFF
v_call: TRBV18; j_call: TRBJ1-2; clone_size: NA; cdr3_length: 14; d_call: NA; cdr3_nt: TGTGCCAGCTCACCAGTCTCTACTGGAGATGGCTACACCTTC; cdr3_aa: CASSPVSTGDGYTF
v_call: TRBV24-1; j_call: TRBJ1-1; clone_size: once; cdr3_length: 12; d_call: NA; cdr3_nt: TGTGCCACAAGATCAGCGAACACTGAAGCTTTCTTT; cdr3_aa: CATRSANTEAFF
v_call: TRBV11-1; j_call: TRBJ2-1; clone_size: NA; cdr3_length: 16; d_call: TRBD2; cdr3_nt: TGTGCCAGCAGGCCTCTAGCGGGAGAGCGATACAATGAGCAGTTCTTC; cdr3_aa: CASRPLAGERYNEQFF
v_call: TRBV2; j_call: TRBJ1-5; clone_size: NA; cdr3_length: 15; d_call: NA; cdr3_nt: TGTGCCAGCAGCTTAGGACTGCATAGCAATCAGCCCCAGCATTTT; cdr3_aa: CASSLGLHSNQPQHF
v_call: TRBV5-1; j_call: TRBJ2-5; clone_size: NA; cdr3_length: 16; d_call: TRBD2; cdr3_nt: TGCGCCAGCAGCTGGACTAGCGGGGGATCGGGGGAGACCCAGTACTTC; cdr3_aa: CASSWTSGGSGETQYF
v_call: TRBV6-5; j_call: TRBJ1-2; clone_size: NA; cdr3_length: 13; d_call: TRBD1; cdr3_nt: TGTGCCAGCAGGCTACAGGGGGCGGGTGGCTACACCTTC; cdr3_aa: CASRLQGAGGYTF
v_call: TRBV15; j_call: TRBJ1-2; clone_size: NA; cdr3_length: 16; d_call: NA; cdr3_nt: TGTGCCACCAGCAGAGATTTGGGGGGCTTTGACTATGGCTACACCTTC; cdr3_aa: CATSRDLGGFDYGYTF
v_call: TRBV3-1/TRBV3-2; j_call: TRBJ1-3; clone_size: once; cdr3_length: 16; d_call: TRBD1; cdr3_nt: TGTGCCAGCAGCCAAGATTCAGGGGGCTTGGGAAACACCATATATTTT; cdr3_aa: CASSQDSGGLGNTIYF
v_call: TRBV27; j_call: TRBJ1-2; clone_size: NA; cdr3_length: 15; d_call: NA; cdr3_nt: TGTGCCAGCAGTCTCTCCCCGATGGGAACCTATGGCTACACCTTC; cdr3_aa: CASSLSPMGTYGYTF
v_call: TRBV4-1; j_call: TRBJ2-7; clone_size: NA; cdr3_length: 13; d_call: NA; cdr3_nt: TGCGCCAGCAGCCAAGATGCATCCTACGAGCAGTACTTC; cdr3_aa: CASSQDASYEQYF
v_call: TRBV7-9; j_call: TRBJ2-5; clone_size: NA; cdr3_length: 11; d_call: NA; cdr3_nt: TGTGCCAGCAGCTTACAAGAGACCCAGTACTTC; cdr3_aa: CASSLQETQYF
v_call: TRBV6-5; j_call: TRBJ1-2; clone_size: NA; cdr3_length: 14; d_call: NA; cdr3_nt: TGTGCCAGCAGCAAAATGGCAGGAAAGAATGGCTACACCTTC; cdr3_aa: CASSKMAGKNGYTF
v_call: TRBV27; j_call: TRBJ2-3; clone_size: NA; cdr3_length: 16; d_call: NA; cdr3_nt: TGTGCCAGCAGGTCCCGGGACACCGCAGAAACAGATACGCAGTATTTT; cdr3_aa: CASRSRDTAETDTQYF
v_call: TRBV30; j_call: TRBJ1-2; clone_size: NA; cdr3_length: 12; d_call: NA; cdr3_nt: TGTGCCTGGAGTGTAGACAGCTATGGCTACACCTTC; cdr3_aa: CAWSVDSYGYTF
v_call: TRBV7-3; j_call: TRBJ2-2; clone_size: NA; cdr3_length: 15; d_call: NA; cdr3_nt: TGTGCCAGCAGCCCCGGACGGGGTGGCACCGGGGAGCTGTTTTTT; cdr3_aa: CASSPGRGGTGELFF
v_call: TRBV24-1; j_call: TRBJ1-2; clone_size: NA; cdr3_length: 10; d_call: NA; cdr3_nt: TGTGCCTCACCTTGGTATCGCTACACCTTC; cdr3_aa: CASPWYRYTF
v_call: TRBV6-1; j_call: TRBJ2-7; clone_size: NA; cdr3_length: 11; d_call: NA; cdr3_nt: TGTGCCAGCAGTGAGTTCCACGAGCAGTACTTC; cdr3_aa: CASSEFHEQYF
v_call: TRBV4-2; j_call: TRBJ1-4; clone_size: few; cdr3_length: 16; d_call: TRBD1; cdr3_nt: TGTGCCAGCAGCCAAGATGGGACAGGGGATAATGAAAAACTGTTTTTT; cdr3_aa: CASSQDGTGDNEKLFF
v_call: TRBV4-1; j_call: TRBJ2-4; clone_size: NA; cdr3_length: 19; d_call: TRBD2; cdr3_nt: TGCGCCAGCAGCCGAGGACTAGCGGGGGGGCCCCGCGCCAAAAACATTCAGTACTTC; cdr3_aa: CASSRGLAGGPRAKNIQYF